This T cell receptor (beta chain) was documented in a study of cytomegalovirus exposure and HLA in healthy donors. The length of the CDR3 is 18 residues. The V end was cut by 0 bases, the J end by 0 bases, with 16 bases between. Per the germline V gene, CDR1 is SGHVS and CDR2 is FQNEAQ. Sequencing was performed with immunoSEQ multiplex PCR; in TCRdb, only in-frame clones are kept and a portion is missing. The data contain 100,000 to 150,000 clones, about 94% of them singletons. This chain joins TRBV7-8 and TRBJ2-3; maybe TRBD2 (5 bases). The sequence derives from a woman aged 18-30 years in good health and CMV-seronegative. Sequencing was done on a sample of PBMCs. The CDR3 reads CASSLARVIALSTDTQYF. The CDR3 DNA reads TGTGCCAGCAGCTTAGCGAGGGTTATAGCCCTCAGCACAGATACGCAGTATTTT. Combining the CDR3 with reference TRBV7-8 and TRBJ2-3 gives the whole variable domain GAGVSQSPRYKVAKRGQDVALRCDPISGHVSLFWYQQALGQGPEFLTYFQNEAQLDKSGLPSDRFFAERPEGSVSTLKIQRTQQEDSAVYLCASSLARVIALSTDTQYFGPGTRLTVL.